Sequencing of this T cell receptor beta chain was carried out in a study of T cells after posttransplantation cyclophosphamide. Sequencing used immunoSEQ multiplex PCR; TCRdb keeps in-frame clones, though not all of them. Sampling found 30,000 to 45,000 clones, none seen once. The CDR3 is made up of 13 amino acids. V shed 1 base and J shed 5 bases, with 5 bases lying between them. CDR1 and CDR2 (germline): WNHNN, SYGVQD (reference sequence). General observations from the study: Tissue-infiltrating T cells from skin or gut overlapped little with blood T cells. TRB clonality was highly associated with recipient CMV seropositivity and reactivation.

Remarks on this clone: Its antigen is as yet unknown.

The material sequenced was PBMCs. The chain joins TRBV10-1 to TRBJ1-4; no clear D. This TCR came from a girl aged 5-17 years in good health, CMV-negative, and a related stem cell transplant donor. The DNA for the CDR3 is TGCGCCAGCAGTGAGTTCCAGAATGAAAAACTGTTTTTT. Its protein is CASSEFQNEKLFF.